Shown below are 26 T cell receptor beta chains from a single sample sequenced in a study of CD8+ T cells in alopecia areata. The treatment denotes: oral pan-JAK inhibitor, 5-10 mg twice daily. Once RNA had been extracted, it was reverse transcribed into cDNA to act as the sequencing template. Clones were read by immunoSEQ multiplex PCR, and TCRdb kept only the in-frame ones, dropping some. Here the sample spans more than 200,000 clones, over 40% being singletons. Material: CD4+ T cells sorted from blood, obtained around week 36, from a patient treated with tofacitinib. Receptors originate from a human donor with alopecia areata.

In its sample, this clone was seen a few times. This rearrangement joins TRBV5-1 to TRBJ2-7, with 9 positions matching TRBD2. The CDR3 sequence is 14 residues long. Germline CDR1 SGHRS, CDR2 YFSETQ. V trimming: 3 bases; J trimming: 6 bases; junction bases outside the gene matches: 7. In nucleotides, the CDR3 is TGCGCCAGCAGCTCGGAACTAGCGGGTACCGAGCAGTACTTC. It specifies CASSSELAGTEQYF.

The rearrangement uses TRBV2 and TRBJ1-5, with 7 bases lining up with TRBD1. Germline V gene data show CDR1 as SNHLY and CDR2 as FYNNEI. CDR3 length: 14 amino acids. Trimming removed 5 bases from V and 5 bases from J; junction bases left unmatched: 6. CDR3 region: CASSLDRRDQPQHF. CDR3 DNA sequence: TGTGCCAGCAGTTTGGACAGGAGGGATCAGCCCCAGCATTTT.

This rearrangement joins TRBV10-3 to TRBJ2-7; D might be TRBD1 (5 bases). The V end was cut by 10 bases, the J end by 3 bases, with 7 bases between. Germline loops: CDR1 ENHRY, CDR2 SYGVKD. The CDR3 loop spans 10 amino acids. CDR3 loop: CATGNYEQYF. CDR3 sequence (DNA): TGTGCCACAGGGAACTACGAGCAGTACTTC.

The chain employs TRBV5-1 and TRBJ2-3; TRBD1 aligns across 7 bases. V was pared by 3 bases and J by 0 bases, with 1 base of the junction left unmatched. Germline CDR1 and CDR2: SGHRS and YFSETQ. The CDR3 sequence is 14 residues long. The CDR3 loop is CASSWDRSTDTQYF. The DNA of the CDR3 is TGCGCCAGCAGCTGGGACAGAAGCACAGATACGCAGTATTTT.

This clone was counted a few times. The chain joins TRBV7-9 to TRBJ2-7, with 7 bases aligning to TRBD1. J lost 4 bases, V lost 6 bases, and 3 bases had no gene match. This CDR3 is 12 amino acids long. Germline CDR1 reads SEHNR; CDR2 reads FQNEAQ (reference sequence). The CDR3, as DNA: TGTGCCAGCAGACACAGGGGATACGAGCAGTACTTC. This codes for CASRHRGYEQYF.

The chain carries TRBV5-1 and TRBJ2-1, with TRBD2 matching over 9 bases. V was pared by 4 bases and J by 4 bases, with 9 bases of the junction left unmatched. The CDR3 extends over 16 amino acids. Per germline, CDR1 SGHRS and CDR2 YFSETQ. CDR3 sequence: CASSPGSGRGYNEQFF. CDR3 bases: TGCGCCAGCAGCCCGGGTAGCGGGAGAGGGTACAATGAGCAGTTCTTC.

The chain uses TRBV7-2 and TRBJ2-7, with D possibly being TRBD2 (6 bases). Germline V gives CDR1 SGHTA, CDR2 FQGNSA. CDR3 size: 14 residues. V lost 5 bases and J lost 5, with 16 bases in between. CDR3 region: CASSRGIRADEQYF. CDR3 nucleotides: TGTGCCAGCAGCCGCGGGATCCGGGCAGACGAGCAGTACTTC.

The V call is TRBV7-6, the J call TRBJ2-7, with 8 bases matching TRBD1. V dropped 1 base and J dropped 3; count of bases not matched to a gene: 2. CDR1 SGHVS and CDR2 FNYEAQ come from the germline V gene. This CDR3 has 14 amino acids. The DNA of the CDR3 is TGTGCCAGCAGCTTAGGTGGACAGGGCTACGAGCAGTACTTC. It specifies CASSLGGQGYEQYF.

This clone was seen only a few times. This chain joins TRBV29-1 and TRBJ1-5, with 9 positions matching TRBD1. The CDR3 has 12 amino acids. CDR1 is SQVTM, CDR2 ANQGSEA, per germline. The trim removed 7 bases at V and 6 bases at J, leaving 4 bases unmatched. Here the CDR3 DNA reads TGCAGCGCCGGGACAGGGCTTCAGCCCCAGCATTTT. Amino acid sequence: CSAGTGLQPQHF. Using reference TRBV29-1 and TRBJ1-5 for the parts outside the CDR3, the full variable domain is SAVISQKPSRDICQRGTSLTIQCQVDSQVTMMFWYRQQPGQSLTLIATANQGSEATYESGFVIDKFPISRPNLTFSTLTVSNMSPEDSSIYLCSAGTGLQPQHFGDGTRLSIL.

The CDR3 is CASSSPGGYGYTF. The DNA of the CDR3 is TGTGCCAGCAGCTCCCCAGGCGGGTATGGCTACACCTTC. The chain couples TRBV5-5 to TRBJ1-2; D gene ambiguous. CDR1 is SGHKS, CDR2 YYEKEE, per germline (reference sequence). Trimming stripped 3 bases from V and 5 bases from J, with 11 bases between. This CDR3 spans 13 amino acids.

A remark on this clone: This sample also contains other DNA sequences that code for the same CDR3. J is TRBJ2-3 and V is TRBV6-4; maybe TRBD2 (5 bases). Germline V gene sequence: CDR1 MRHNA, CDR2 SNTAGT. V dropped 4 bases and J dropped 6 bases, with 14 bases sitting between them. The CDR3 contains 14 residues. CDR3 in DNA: TGTGCCAGCAGTGTTGGATTAGCGAGCGATACGCAGTATTTT. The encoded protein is CASSVGLASDTQYF.

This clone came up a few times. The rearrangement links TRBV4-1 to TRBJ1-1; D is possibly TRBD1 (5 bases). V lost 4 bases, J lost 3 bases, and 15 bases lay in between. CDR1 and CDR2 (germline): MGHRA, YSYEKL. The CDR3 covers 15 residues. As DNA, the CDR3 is TGCGCCAGCAGCCGGGCCAGGGATCGTGACACTGAAGCTTTCTTT. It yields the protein CASSRARDRDTEAFF.

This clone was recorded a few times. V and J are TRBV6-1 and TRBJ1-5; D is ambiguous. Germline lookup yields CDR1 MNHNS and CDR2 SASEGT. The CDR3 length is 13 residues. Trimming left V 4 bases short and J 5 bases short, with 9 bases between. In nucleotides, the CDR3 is TGTGCCAGCAGTGCGAGTGGGTATCAGCCCCAGCATTTT. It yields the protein CASSASGYQPQHF.

The CDR3 loop reads CSVKGGAGKGETQYF. In DNA form, the CDR3 reads TGCAGCGTGAAGGGGGGGGCAGGGAAAGGAGAGACCCAGTACTTC. The rearrangement joins TRBV29-1 to TRBJ2-5, with a tentative D call TRBD2 (7 bases). Trimming pared 6 bases from V and 4 bases from J, leaving 21 bases between. Germline V gives CDR1 SQVTM, CDR2 ANQGSEA. The CDR3 totals 15 residues.

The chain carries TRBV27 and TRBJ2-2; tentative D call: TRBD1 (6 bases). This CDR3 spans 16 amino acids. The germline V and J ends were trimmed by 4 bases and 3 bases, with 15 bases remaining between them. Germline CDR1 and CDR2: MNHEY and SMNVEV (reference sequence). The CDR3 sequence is CASSSLLKGDTGELFF. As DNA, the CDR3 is TGTGCCAGCAGTTCACTACTTAAGGGGGACACCGGGGAGCTGTTTTTT.

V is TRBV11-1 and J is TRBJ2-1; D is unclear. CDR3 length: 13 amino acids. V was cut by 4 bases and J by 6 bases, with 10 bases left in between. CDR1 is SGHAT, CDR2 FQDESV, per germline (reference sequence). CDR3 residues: CASSSLRANEQFF. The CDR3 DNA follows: TGTGCCAGCAGCTCGTTAAGGGCCAATGAGCAGTTCTTC.

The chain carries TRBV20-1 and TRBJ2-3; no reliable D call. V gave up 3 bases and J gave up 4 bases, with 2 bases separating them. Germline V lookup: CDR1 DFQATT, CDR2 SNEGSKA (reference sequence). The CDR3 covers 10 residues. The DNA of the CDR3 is TGCAGTGCTAGGGCAGATACGCAGTATTTT. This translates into CSARADTQYF.

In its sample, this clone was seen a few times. The chain's CDR3 is CAWRPDDYSYEQYF. The CDR3 DNA is TGTGCCTGGAGACCCGACGATTACTCCTACGAGCAGTACTTC. The gene calls are TRBV30 and TRBJ2-7; D not resolved. The CDR3 runs 14 residues. Germline CDR1 reads GTSNPN; CDR2 reads SVGIG (reference sequence). Trimming cost V 3 bases and J 0 bases, with 12 bases left between them.

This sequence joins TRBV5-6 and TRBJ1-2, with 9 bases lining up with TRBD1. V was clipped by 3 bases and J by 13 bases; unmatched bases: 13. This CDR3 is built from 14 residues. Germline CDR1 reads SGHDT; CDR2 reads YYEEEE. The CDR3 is CASSSLGGDRVSTF. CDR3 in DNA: TGTGCCAGCAGCTCCCTCGGGGGGGACAGGGTCTCCACCTTC.

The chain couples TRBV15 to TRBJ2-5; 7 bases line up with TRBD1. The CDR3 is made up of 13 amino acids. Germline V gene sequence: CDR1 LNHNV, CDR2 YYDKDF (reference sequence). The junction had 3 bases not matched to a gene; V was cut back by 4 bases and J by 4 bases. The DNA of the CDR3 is TGTGCCACCAGCAAGGGGGCAGGAGAGACCCAGTACTTC. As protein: CATSKGAGETQYF.

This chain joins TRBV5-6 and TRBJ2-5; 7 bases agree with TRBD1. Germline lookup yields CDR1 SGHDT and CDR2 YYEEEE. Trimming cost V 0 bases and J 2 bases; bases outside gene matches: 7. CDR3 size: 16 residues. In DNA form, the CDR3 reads TGTGCCAGCAGCTTGGGACAGGGTACCGTTCAAGAGACCCAGTACTTC. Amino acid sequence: CASSLGQGTVQETQYF.

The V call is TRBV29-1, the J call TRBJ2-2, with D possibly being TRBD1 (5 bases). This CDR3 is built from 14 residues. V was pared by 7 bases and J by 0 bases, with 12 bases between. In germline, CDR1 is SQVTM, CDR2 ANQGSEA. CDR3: CSAQGAANTGELFF. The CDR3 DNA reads TGCAGCGCCCAGGGCGCAGCGAACACCGGGGAGCTGTTTTTT.

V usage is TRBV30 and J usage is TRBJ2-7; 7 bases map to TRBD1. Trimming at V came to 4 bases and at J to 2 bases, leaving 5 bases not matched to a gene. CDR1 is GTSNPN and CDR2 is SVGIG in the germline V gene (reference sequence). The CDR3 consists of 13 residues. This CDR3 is CAWTRGTAYEQYF. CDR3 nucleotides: TGTGCCTGGACCAGGGGGACGGCCTACGAGCAGTACTTC.

CDR3 in DNA: TGTGCCAGCAGCCGAGGGGGTGGGACCCCCCGTACGCAGTATTTT. Translating it yields CASSRGGGTPRTQYF. The chain links TRBV7-2 to TRBJ2-3; D is possibly TRBD1 (6 bases). This CDR3 spans 15 amino acids. Trimming took 5 bases from V and 8 from J, leaving 20 bases between them. Germline CDR1 SGHTA, CDR2 FQGNSA.

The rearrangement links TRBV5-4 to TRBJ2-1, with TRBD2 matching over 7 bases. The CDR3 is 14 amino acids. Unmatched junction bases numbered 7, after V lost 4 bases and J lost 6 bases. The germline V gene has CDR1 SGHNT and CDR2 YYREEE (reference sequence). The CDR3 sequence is CASSLPTSRNEQFF. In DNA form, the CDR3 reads TGTGCCAGCAGCCTCCCGACTAGCCGCAATGAGCAGTTCTTC. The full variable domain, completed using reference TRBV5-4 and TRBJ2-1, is ETGVTQSPTHLIKTRGQQVTLRCSSQSGHNTVSWYQQALGQGPQFIFQYYREEENGRGNFPPRFSGLQFPNYSSELNVNALELDDSALYLCASSLPTSRNEQFFGPGTRLTVL.

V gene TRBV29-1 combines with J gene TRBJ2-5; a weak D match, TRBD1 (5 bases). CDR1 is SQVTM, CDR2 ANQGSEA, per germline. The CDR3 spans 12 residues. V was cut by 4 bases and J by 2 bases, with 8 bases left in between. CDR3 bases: TGCAGCGTTGCTGGGGCTCAAGAGACCCAGTACTTC. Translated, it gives CSVAGAQETQYF.